These 30 T cell receptor beta chains share one sample of origin, sequenced in a study of early T cells in non-severe SARS-CoV-2 infection. From the 5' RACE reads, TCRdb called clonotypes with MiXCR, one entry per CDR3 protein. The data contain 15,000 to 20,000 distinct CDR3 sequences, more than 5.5% of them singletons. The sample here was whole blood, taken at baseline. Source of these receptors: an adult who was a healthcare worker with PCR-confirmed SARS-CoV-2 infection or an uninfected control (not recorded which).

The chain is built from TRBV7-3 and TRBJ2-3, with TRBD2 identical over 7 bases. Germline V gene sequence: CDR1 SGHTA, CDR2 FQGTGA. CDR3 length equals 16 residues. J gave up 2 bases and V 5 bases, and 10 bases lay outside the gene matches. The CDR3 reads CASSPDASGITDTQYF. The CDR3 nucleotides read TGTGCCAGCAGCCCTGATGCTAGCGGTATCACAGATACGCAGTATTTT.

The table lists this clonotype with many counts. This sequence joins TRBV6-2 or TRBV6-3 and TRBJ1-1, with D possibly TRBD1 on 6 matching bases. This CDR3 region has 15 residues. Per germline, CDR1 MNHEY and CDR2 SVGEGT. With 5 bases removed from V and 11 bases from J, the gap between germline ends came to 24 bases. The CDR3 here is CASSPFGGPKSGAFF. DNA of the CDR3: TGTGCCAGCAGTCCCTTCGGGGGGCCTAAGAGCGGGGCTTTCTTT.

This clonotype was detected a few times. The chain is built from TRBV29-1 and TRBJ2-1, with 10 bases aligning to TRBD2. The CDR3 length is 15 residues. Unmatched junction bases numbered 10, after V lost 6 bases and J lost 5 bases. From germline, CDR1 is SQVTM and CDR2 ANQGSEA. As DNA, the CDR3 is TGCAGCGTAGAGTGGCCAGCGGGGGGGGACAATGAGCAGTTCTTC. Protein sequence: CSVEWPAGGDNEQFF.

The chain combines TRBV5-1 with TRBJ1-2, with TRBD1 matching 7 bases. This CDR3 is built from 15 residues. Trimming cost V 4 bases and J 13 bases; bases outside gene matches: 19. From germline, CDR1 is SGHRS and CDR2 YFSETQ. The CDR3 loop is CASSSTSRDSRRSTF. CDR3 sequence (DNA): TGCGCCAGCAGCAGTACGAGCCGGGACAGTAGAAGATCCACCTTC.

This clonotype has ten or more counts. The chain uses TRBV12-3 or TRBV12-4 and TRBJ1-1; unclear D gene. V dropped 5 bases and J dropped 4 bases, with 23 bases sitting between them. This CDR3 comprises 17 residues. This CDR3 reads CASSPPGRSYGSTEAFF. The CDR3 DNA reads TGTGCCAGCAGTCCCCCGGGTAGGTCATATGGTAGCACTGAAGCTTTCTTT.

This clonotype has at least ten counts. This chain links TRBV5-5 with TRBJ1-1; D may be TRBD1 (5 bases). Per germline, CDR1 SGHKS and CDR2 YYEKEE (reference sequence). The CDR3 totals 13 residues. Trimming pared 2 bases from V and 1 base from J, leaving 6 bases between. CDR3 DNA: TGTGCCAGCAGCTTAACAGGGAACACTGAAGCTTTCTTT. It is translated as CASSLTGNTEAFF. Looking up the rest from reference TRBV5-5 and TRBJ1-1 gives the full variable domain: DAGVTQSPTHLIKTRGQQVTLRCSPISGHKSVSWYQQVLGQGPQFIFQYYEKEERGRGNFPDRFSARQFPNYSSELNVNALLLGDSALYLCASSLTGNTEAFFGQGTRLTVV.

This clonotype was detected a few times. The rearrangement uses TRBV4-3 and TRBJ2-5; D may be TRBD1 or TRBD2 (5 bases each). The CDR3 extends over 13 amino acids. CDR1 and CDR2 (germline): LGHNA, YSLEER. The germline V and J ends were trimmed by 1 base and 3 bases, with 6 bases remaining between them. CDR3 sequence (DNA): TGCGCCAGCAGCCAAGGGGGGAAAGAGACCCAGTACTTC. As protein: CASSQGGKETQYF.

This clonotype was detected ten times or more. The chain is built from TRBV29-1 and TRBJ2-3; 10 bases fit TRBD2. Germline loops: CDR1 SQVTM, CDR2 ANQGSEA. CDR3 length: 14 residues. The V gene end was trimmed by 6 bases and the J gene end by 5 bases; junction bases not matched to a gene: 8. The CDR3 is CSVDTSGVIDTQYF. DNA for the CDR3: TGCAGCGTGGATACTAGCGGGGTTATAGATACGCAGTATTTT.

This clonotype has a count of ten or more. The chain links TRBV9 to TRBJ2-3, with D maybe TRBD2 (5 bases). CDR3 length equals 14 residues. Deletions cut 4 bases from V and 9 bases from J, with 18 bases between. The germline CDR1 and CDR2 sequences are SGDLS and YYNGEE. CDR3 in DNA: TGTGCCAGCAGCACCAGTAGCGCCCCACTCACGCAGTATTTT. It yields the protein CASSTSSAPLTQYF.

This clonotype is medium-sized within its sample. This chain connects TRBV6-5 to TRBJ1-2; D perhaps matches TRBD1 (5 bases). From germline, CDR1 is MNHEY and CDR2 SVGAGI. V lost 5 bases and J 3 bases, leaving 10 bases between the germline ends. The CDR3 loop spans 13 amino acids. This CDR3 reads CASSEDMDYGYTF. The CDR3 DNA reads as TGTGCCAGCAGTGAGGACATGGACTATGGCTACACCTTC.

This clonotype was recorded at least ten times. The rearrangement uses TRBV27 and TRBJ1-1, with D unclear. Between the trimmed V and J ends, which lost 4 bases and 1 base, there was a span of 7 bases. Germline CDR1 is MNHEY and CDR2 is SMNVEV (reference sequence). This CDR3 has 13 amino acids. The CDR3 here is CASSSGGNTEAFF. The DNA of the CDR3 is TGTGCCAGCAGTTCAGGCGGGAACACTGAAGCTTTCTTT.

This chain links TRBV2 with TRBJ1-1, with no clear D. From germline, CDR1 is SNHLY and CDR2 FYNNEI. The CDR3 sequence is 15 residues long. The V and J ends lost 2 bases and 2 bases respectively, with 12 bases between them. Written as DNA, the CDR3 is TGTGCCAGCAGTGAATCGGAGTTTCCTAACACTGAAGCTTTCTTT. Amino acid sequence: CASSESEFPNTEAFF. The variable domain in full, with the rest retrieved from reference TRBV2 and TRBJ1-1, is EPEVTQTPSHQVTQMGQEVILRCVPISNHLYFYWYRQILGQKVEFLVSFYNNEISEKSEIFDDQFSVERPDGSNFTLKIRSTKLEDSAMYFCASSESEFPNTEAFFGQGTRLTVV.

In this sample, this clonotype turned up many times. The chain joins TRBV7-9 to TRBJ2-1; TRBD1 or TRBD2 may be the D gene (5 bases each). The germline V gene encodes CDR1 SEHNR and CDR2 FQNEAQ (reference sequence). The V end was cut by 7 bases, the J end by 4 bases, with 14 bases between. The CDR3 runs to 14 residues. In DNA, the CDR3 is TGTGCCAGCAACAAACCTGGGGGATACAATGAGCAGTTCTTC. Encoded protein: CASNKPGGYNEQFF.

This clonotype was found many times. The rearrangement joins TRBV4-3 to TRBJ2-3; D might be TRBD1 (6 bases). V was clipped by 0 bases and J by 2 bases, with 21 bases between them. CDR3 size: 19 residues. Germline CDR1 and CDR2: LGHNA and YSLEER. CDR3 sequence reads: CASSQDLGASRGYTDTQYF. The DNA of the CDR3 is TGCGCCAGCAGCCAAGATCTGGGGGCCTCGAGAGGATACACAGATACGCAGTATTTT.

This clonotype showed up many times. V and J are TRBV12-3 or TRBV12-4 and TRBJ1-2; D possibly corresponds to TRBD1 (5 bases). The CDR3 is 13 amino acids. With 6 bases removed from V and 2 bases from J, the gap between germline ends came to 10 bases. The CDR3 DNA reads as TGTGCCAGCAGCCCGACAGAGAACTATGGCTACACCTTC. Translated: CASSPTENYGYTF.

The rearrangement uses TRBV4-3 and TRBJ2-2; the match to TRBD1 covers 8 bases. The CDR3 covers 17 residues. CDR1 and CDR2 (germline): LGHNA, YSLEER. Germline trimming cut 0 bases from V and 6 bases from J; bases unmatched to any gene: 9. CDR3 amino acids: CASSQEVQGASSGELFF. CDR3 bases: TGCGCCAGCAGCCAAGAGGTCCAGGGGGCATCGTCCGGGGAGCTGTTTTTT.

This clonotype was picked up many times. This chain links TRBV27 with TRBJ1-6; D gene ambiguous. Germline CDR1 and CDR2: MNHEY and SMNVEV (reference sequence). Trimming cost V 5 bases and J 11 bases, with 16 bases left between them. The CDR3 extends over 14 amino acids. For the CDR3, the DNA is TGTGCCAGCAGTAGGACCGATTTTCTGACACCCCTCCACTTT. Translation gives CASSRTDFLTPLHF.

In its sample, this clonotype was seen many times. The V and J genes are TRBV7-8 and TRBJ2-5; D is perhaps TRBD2 (6 bases). The CDR3 is 16 residues long. The V end lost 5 bases, the J end lost 1 base, and 17 bases lay between the germline ends. The germline V gene has CDR1 SGHVS and CDR2 FQNEAQ. The CDR3 nucleotides are TGTGCCAGCAGCGCCCGATCGGCGGGGCCCCAAGAGACCCAGTACTTC. Protein: CASSARSAGPQETQYF.

The chain combines TRBV5-1 with TRBJ1-5, with unresolved D. The CDR3 totals 14 residues. Between the trimmed V and J ends, which lost 4 bases and 3 bases, there was a span of 11 bases. The germline V gene encodes CDR1 SGHRS and CDR2 YFSETQ. The CDR3 here is CASSPGPFNQPQHF. The DNA for the CDR3 is TGCGCCAGCAGCCCCGGACCTTTCAATCAGCCCCAGCATTTT.

This clonotype was detected ten times or more. The chain has TRBV5-1 and TRBJ2-7, with D unclear. Germline V CDR1 and CDR2: SGHRS, YFSETQ. Trimming removed 4 bases at V and 3 bases at J, with 8 bases between. The CDR3 consists of 12 residues. In DNA, the CDR3 is TGCGCCAGCAGCCCCGACGGCTACGAGCAGTACTTC. Protein sequence: CASSPDGYEQYF. The full variable domain, rest sourced from reference TRBV5-1 and TRBJ2-7, is KAGVTQTPRYLIKTRGQQVTLSCSPISGHRSVSWYQQTPGQGLQFLFEYFSETQRNKGNFPGRFSGRQFSNSRSEMNVSTLELGDSALYLCASSPDGYEQYFGPGTRLTVT.

This clonotype appeared many times. V and J are TRBV27 and TRBJ2-1; possibly TRBD2 for D (5 bases). V lost 5 bases to trimming and J lost 8 bases, with 16 bases between them. The CDR3 contains 14 residues. Germline V gene sequence: CDR1 MNHEY, CDR2 SMNVEV (reference sequence). In DNA, the CDR3 is TGTGCCAGCAGTCGAACTATACTAGTGGATGAGCAGTTCTTC. This codes for CASSRTILVDEQFF.

This clonotype was detected ten times or more. This chain connects TRBV20-1 to TRBJ1-6; 10 bases fit TRBD1. CDR1 DFQATT and CDR2 SNEGSKA come from the germline V gene (reference sequence). V lost 6 bases to trimming and J lost 6 bases; unmatched junction nucleotides: 8. The CDR3 loop spans 15 amino acids. Here the CDR3 reads CSAEGGTGVNSPLHF. Written as DNA, the CDR3 is TGCAGTGCCGAGGGCGGGACAGGGGTTAATTCACCCCTCCACTTT.

This clonotype was recorded at least ten times. The gene calls are TRBV10-1 and TRBJ1-2, with D possibly being TRBD1 (5 bases). This CDR3 has 14 amino acids. Germline V gene data show CDR1 as WNHNN and CDR2 as SYGVQD (reference sequence). Trimming shortened V by 2 bases and J by 8 bases, and 15 bases separated the two germline ends. CDR3 region: CASSEIRDEGGYTF. In DNA form, the CDR3 reads TGCGCCAGCAGTGAGATCAGGGACGAGGGCGGCTACACCTTC.

The J gene is TRBJ2-7, the V gene TRBV9; D is possibly TRBD2 (6 bases). Between the trimmed V and J ends, which lost 4 bases and 7 bases, there was a span of 15 bases. This CDR3 has 13 amino acids. In germline, CDR1 is SGDLS, CDR2 YYNGEE. The CDR3 DNA reads TGTGCCAGCAGCCGTGAGATGGAGGGGGAGCAGTACTTC. Amino acid sequence: CASSREMEGEQYF.

This clonotype is deemed medium-sized. The genes are TRBV10-1 and TRBJ1-5, with 9 bases matching TRBD1. Germline CDR1 WNHNN, CDR2 SYGVQD (reference sequence). Trimming took 8 bases from V and 0 from J; bases not matched to a gene: 8. The CDR3 consists of 16 residues. CDR3 DNA: TGCGCCAGCCCAACCGGGACAGGGTTTAGCAATCAGCCCCAGCATTTT. Residues: CASPTGTGFSNQPQHF.

V and J are TRBV6-6 and TRBJ1-4, with D perhaps TRBD1 (5 bases). Trimming removed 2 bases from V and 8 bases from J, with 9 bases in between. This CDR3 is 13 amino acids long. Germline V CDR1 and CDR2: MNHNY, SVGAGI (reference sequence). DNA for the CDR3: TGTGCCAGCAGTTACGTTCGGGACGAAAAACTGTTTTTT. Its protein product is CASSYVRDEKLFF.

This clonotype was counted many times. The chain employs TRBV12-3 or TRBV12-4 and TRBJ1-5; D not resolved. This CDR3 is built from 11 residues. V shed 2 bases and J shed 4 bases, with 0 bases lying between them. CDR3 amino acids: CASSLNQPQHF. In DNA, the CDR3 is TGTGCCAGCAGTTTAAATCAGCCCCAGCATTTT.

Remarks on this clonotype: Being one base from a much bigger clone, this may be a read error. This chain joins TRBV5-4 and TRBJ2-5; tentative D call: TRBD2 (5 bases). There are 12 residues in the CDR3. Germline lookup yields CDR1 SGHNT and CDR2 YYREEE (reference sequence). Deletions cut 0 bases from V and 9 bases from J, with 9 bases between. In DNA form, the CDR3 reads TGTGCCAGCAGCTTGGACGGGGAGTCCCAGTACTTC. This sequence encodes CASSLDGESQYF. Variable domain in full (rest from reference TRBV5-4 and TRBJ2-5): ETGVTQSPTHLIKTRGQQVTLRCSSQSGHNTVSWYQQALGQGPQFIFQYYREEENGRGNFPPRFSGLQFPNYSSELNVNALELDDSALYLCASSLDGESQYFGPGTRLLVL.

This clonotype was detected ten times or more. V and J are TRBV18 and TRBJ2-7, with D possibly matching TRBD1 (5 bases). CDR3 length equals 14 residues. CDR1 and CDR2 from the germline V gene are KGHSH and LQKENI. Deletions cut 4 bases from V and 3 bases from J, with 13 bases between. CDR3 region: CASSLQAGFYEQYF. CDR3 nucleotide sequence: TGTGCCAGCTCACTCCAGGCAGGGTTCTACGAGCAGTACTTC.

In this sample, this clonotype turned up many times. The rearrangement links TRBV27 to TRBJ2-1; no clear D. This CDR3 spans 11 amino acids. V was shortened by 4 bases and J by 11 bases, with 9 bases between the two germline ends. CDR1 and CDR2 from the germline V gene are MNHEY and SMNVEV (reference sequence). The CDR3 coding sequence is TGTGCCAGCAGTTCCAGCCAGAAGCAGTTCTTC. Its translation is CASSSSQKQFF.